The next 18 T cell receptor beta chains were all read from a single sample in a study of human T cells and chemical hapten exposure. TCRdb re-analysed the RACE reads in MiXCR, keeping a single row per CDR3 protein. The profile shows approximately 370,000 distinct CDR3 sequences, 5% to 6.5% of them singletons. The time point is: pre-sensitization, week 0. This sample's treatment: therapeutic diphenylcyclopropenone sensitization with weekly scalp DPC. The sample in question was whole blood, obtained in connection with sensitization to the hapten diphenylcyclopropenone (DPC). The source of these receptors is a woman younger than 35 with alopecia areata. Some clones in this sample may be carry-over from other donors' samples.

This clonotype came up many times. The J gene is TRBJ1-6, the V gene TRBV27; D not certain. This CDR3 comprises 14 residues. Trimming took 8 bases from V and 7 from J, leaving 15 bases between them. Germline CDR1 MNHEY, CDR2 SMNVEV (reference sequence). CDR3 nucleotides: TGTGCCAGCCGAACATCGACCCTCAATTCACCCCTCCACTTT. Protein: CASRTSTLNSPLHF.

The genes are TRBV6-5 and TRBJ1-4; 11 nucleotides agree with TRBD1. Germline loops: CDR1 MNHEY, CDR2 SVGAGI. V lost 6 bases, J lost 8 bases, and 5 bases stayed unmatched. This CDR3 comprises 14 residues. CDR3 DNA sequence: TGTGCCAGCAGCGGACAGGGGGCAGGGGAAAAACTGTTTTTT. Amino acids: CASSGQGAGEKLFF.

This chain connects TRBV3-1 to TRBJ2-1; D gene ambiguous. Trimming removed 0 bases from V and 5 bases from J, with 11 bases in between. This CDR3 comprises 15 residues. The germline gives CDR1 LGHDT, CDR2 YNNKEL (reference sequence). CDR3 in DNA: TGTGCCAGCAGCCAAGATGTCGGTACAGACAATGAGCAGTTCTTC. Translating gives CASSQDVGTDNEQFF.

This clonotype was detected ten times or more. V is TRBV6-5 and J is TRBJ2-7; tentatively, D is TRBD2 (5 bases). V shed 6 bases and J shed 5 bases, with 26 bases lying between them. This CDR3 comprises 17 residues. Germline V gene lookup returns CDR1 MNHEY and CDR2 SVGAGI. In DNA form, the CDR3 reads TGTGCCAGCAGCCCCCGAATCTCCGTTCCTCCCGGGGACGAGCAGTACTTC. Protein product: CASSPRISVPPGDEQYF.

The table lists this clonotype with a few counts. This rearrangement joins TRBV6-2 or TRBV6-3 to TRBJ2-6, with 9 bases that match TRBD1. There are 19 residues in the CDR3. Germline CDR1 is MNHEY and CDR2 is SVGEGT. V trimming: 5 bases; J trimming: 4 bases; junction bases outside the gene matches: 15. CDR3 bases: TGTGCCAGCAGTAAACTCCCGGGACAGGGCTTTGCGGGGGCCAACGTCCTGACTTTC. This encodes CASSKLPGQGFAGANVLTF.

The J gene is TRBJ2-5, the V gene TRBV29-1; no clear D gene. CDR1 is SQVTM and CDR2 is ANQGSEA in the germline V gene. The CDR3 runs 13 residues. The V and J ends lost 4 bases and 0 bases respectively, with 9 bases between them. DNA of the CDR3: TGCAGCGTTGGGATGGGGTACCAAGAGACCCAGTACTTC. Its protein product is CSVGMGYQETQYF.

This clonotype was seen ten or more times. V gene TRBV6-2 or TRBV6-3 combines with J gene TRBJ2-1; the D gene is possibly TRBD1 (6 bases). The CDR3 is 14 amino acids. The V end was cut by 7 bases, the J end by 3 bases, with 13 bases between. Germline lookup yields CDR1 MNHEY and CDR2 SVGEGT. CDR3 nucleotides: TGTGCCAGCACTCAGGACAGCAACTACAATGAGCAGTTCTTC. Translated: CASTQDSNYNEQFF.

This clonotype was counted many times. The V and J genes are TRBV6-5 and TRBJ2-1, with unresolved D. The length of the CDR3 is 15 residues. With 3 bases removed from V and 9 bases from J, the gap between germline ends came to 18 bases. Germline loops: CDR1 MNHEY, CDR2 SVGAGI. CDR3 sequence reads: CASSYFPGLGIEQFF. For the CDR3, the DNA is TGTGCCAGCAGTTATTTTCCGGGCCTAGGAATTGAGCAGTTCTTC.

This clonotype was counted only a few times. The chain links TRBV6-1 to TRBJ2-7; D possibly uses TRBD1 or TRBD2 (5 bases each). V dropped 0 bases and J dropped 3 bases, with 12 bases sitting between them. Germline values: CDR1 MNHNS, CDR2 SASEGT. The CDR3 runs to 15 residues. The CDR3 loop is CASSEAGDGIYEQYF. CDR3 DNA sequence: TGTGCCAGCAGTGAAGCGGGGGACGGGATCTACGAGCAGTACTTC.

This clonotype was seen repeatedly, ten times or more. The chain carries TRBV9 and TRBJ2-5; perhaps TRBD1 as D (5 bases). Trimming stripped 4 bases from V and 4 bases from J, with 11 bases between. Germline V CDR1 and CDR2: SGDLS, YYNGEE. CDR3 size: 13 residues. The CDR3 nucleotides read TGTGCCAGCAGCTATAGACAGCTAGAGACCCAGTACTTC. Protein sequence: CASSYRQLETQYF.

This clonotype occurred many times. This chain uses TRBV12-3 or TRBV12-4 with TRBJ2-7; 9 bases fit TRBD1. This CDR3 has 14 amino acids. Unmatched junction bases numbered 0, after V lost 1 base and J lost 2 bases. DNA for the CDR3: TGTGCCAGCAGTTTAGGGACAGGGGCCTACGAGCAGTACTTC. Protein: CASSLGTGAYEQYF.

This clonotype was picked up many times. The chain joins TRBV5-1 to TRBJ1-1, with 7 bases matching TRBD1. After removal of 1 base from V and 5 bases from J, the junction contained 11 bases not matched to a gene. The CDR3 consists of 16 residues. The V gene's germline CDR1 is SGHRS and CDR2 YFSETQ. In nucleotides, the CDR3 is TGCGCCAGCAGCTTGATTCAGGGGGAGGAGAAGACTGAAGCTTTCTTT. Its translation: CASSLIQGEEKTEAFF.

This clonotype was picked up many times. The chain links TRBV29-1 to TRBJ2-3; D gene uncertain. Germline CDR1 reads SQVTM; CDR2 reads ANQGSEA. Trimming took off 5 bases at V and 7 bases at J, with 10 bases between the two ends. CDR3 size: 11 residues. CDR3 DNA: TGCAGCGTTATTACGTCTTATACGCAGTATTTT. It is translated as CSVITSYTQYF.

The CDR3 is CASSSQDSYGYTF. The CDR3 DNA follows: TGTGCCAGCAGCTCGCAGGACTCCTATGGCTACACCTTC. V gene TRBV7-3 combines with J gene TRBJ1-2; D gene unclear. Trimming removed 4 bases from V and 4 bases from J, with 10 bases in between. The germline gives CDR1 SGHTA, CDR2 FQGTGA. The CDR3 has 13 residues. The whole variable domain, remainder taken from reference TRBV7-3 and TRBJ1-2, is GAGVSQTPSNKVTEKGKYVELRCDPISGHTALYWYRQSLGQGPEFLIYFQGTGAADDSGLPNDRFFAVRPEGSVSTLKIQRTERGDSAVYLCASSSQDSYGYTFGSGTRLTVV.

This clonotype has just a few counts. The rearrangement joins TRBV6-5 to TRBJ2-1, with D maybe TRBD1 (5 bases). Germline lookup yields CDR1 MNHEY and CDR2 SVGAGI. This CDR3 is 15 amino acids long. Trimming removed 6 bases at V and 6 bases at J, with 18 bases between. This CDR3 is CASRPGFSESNEQFF. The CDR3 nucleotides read TGTGCCAGCAGACCAGGGTTTTCGGAGTCCAATGAGCAGTTCTTC.

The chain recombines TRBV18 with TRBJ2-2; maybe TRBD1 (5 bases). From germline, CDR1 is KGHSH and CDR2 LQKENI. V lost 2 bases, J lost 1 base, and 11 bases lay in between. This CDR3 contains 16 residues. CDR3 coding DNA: TGTGCCAGCTCACCAGGAGAAACAGGGAACACCGGGGAGCTGTTTTTT. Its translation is CASSPGETGNTGELFF.

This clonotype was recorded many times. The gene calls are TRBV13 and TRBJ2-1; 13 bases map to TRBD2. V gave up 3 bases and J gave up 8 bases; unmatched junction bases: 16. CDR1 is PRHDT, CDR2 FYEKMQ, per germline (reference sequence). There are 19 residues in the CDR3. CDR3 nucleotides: TGTGCCAGCAGCTTTTCACTAGCGGGGGGGCCATTCACCACGGATGAGCAGTTCTTC. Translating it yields CASSFSLAGGPFTTDEQFF.

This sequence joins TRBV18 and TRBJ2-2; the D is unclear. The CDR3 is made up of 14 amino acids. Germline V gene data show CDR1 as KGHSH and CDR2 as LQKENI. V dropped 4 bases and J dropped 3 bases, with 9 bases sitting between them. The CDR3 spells CASSQQGYTGELFF. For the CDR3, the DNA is TGTGCCAGCTCACAACAAGGTTACACCGGGGAGCTGTTTTTT.